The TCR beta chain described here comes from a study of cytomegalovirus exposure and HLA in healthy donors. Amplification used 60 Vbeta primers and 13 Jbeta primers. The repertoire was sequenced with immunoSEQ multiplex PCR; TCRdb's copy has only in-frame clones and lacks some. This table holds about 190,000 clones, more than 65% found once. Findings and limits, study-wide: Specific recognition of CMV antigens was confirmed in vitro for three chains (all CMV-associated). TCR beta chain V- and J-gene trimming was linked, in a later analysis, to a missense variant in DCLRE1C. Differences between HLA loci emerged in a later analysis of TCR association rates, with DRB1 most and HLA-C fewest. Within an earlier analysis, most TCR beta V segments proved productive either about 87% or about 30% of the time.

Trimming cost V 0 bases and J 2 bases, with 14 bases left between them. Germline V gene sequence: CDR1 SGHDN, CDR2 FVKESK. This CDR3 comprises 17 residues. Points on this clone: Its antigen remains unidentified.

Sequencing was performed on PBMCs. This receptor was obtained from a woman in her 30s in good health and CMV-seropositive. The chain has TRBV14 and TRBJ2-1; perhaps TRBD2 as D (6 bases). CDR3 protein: CASSQDGAGAAYNEQFF. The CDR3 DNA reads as TGTGCCAGCAGCCAAGACGGAGCGGGCGCCGCCTACAATGAGCAGTTCTTC.